This paragraph covers one T cell receptor (beta chain) sequence. cDNA serving as the sequencing template came from extracted, reverse transcribed RNA. Profiling relied on immunoSEQ multiplex PCR, and the TCRdb table lists in-frame clones only, not all of them. The repertoire includes under 350,000 clones, about three fifths of them detected once, and less than 2% sits in the top ten. Indicated treatment: oral pan-JAK inhibitor, 5-10 mg twice daily. The sample comes from a study of CD8+ T cells in alopecia areata. The receptor was isolated from a human donor with alopecia areata. Specimen: CD4+ T cells sorted from blood, collected at week 24, from a patient treated with tofacitinib.

In nucleotides, the CDR3 is TGTGCCAGCAGATCTGGGCAGGGAACCGTCGATACGCAGTATTTT. It yields the protein CASRSGQGTVDTQYF. The chain employs TRBV6-6 and TRBJ2-3; possibly TRBD1 for D (5 bases). Germline values: CDR1 MNHNY, CDR2 SVGAGI (reference sequence). The CDR3 covers 15 residues. The germline V and J ends were trimmed by 6 bases and 6 bases, with 19 bases remaining between them.